This TCR beta chain was sequenced in a study of cytomegalovirus exposure and HLA in healthy donors. Germline CDR1 and CDR2: LGHNA and YNFKEQ. V shed 1 base, J shed 7 bases, and the junction held 7 bases outside the gene matches. The CDR3 has 15 amino acids. Among the donors, all were healthy bone marrow donors. Both 60 Vbeta primers and 13 Jbeta primers went into the PCR. Measured with immunoSEQ multiplex PCR; TCRdb has only the in-frame clones, and not every one. This table has about 150,000 clones, around 75% appearing once. As regards this clone: Its antigen is not identified.

Notes on the study in general: Serostatus for CMV was the only available immune exposure information. Donors were assumed by presence/absence analyses to have roughly uniform sequencing depth. TCR beta chain V- and J-gene trimming was linked, in a later analysis, to a missense variant in DCLRE1C.

Sequencing used PBMCs. The receptor was derived from a man aged 30-40 years in good health and CMV-seropositive. This sequence joins TRBV4-2 and TRBJ1-5, with 7 bases that match TRBD1. CDR3: CASSQGGDRGQPQHF. DNA of the CDR3: TGTGCCAGCAGCCAAGGGGGGGACAGAGGGCAGCCCCAGCATTTT.